Each of the 30 T cell receptor beta chains below was sequenced from the same sample in a study of blood T cell repertoires in COVID-19. Sequenced by immunoSEQ multiplex PCR; TCRdb stores in-frame clones only, minus some. The sample lists fewer than 150,000 clones; about nine tenths were seen once. The sample consisted of peripheral blood. These receptor sequences come from a man between 45 and 60 years old with active or convalescent COVID-19.

The chain has TRBV7-9 and TRBJ1-1, with 8 bases aligning to TRBD1. The CDR3 sequence is 15 residues long. J gave up 5 bases and V 3 bases, and 8 bases lay outside the gene matches. The germline V gene encodes CDR1 SEHNR and CDR2 FQNEAQ (reference sequence). CDR3 in amino acids: CASSLATGVRTEAFF. The CDR3 DNA reads as TGTGCCAGCAGCTTGGCGACAGGGGTGCGGACTGAAGCTTTCTTT.

The chain is built from TRBV2 and TRBJ1-3; TRBD1 agrees at 7 bases. The CDR3 spans 18 residues. The germline V gene encodes CDR1 SNHLY and CDR2 FYNNEI. J was trimmed by 0 bases and V by 2 bases; bases with no gene match: 10. The CDR3 DNA is TGTGCCAGCAGTGAATTCTGGACAGGACTTGCCTCTGGAAACACCATATATTTT. Amino acids: CASSEFWTGLASGNTIYF.

The chain carries TRBV3-1 (or the pseudogene TRBV3-2) and TRBJ1-4, with a weak D call TRBD1 (6 bases). V dropped 2 bases and J dropped 6 bases, with 7 bases sitting between them. Germline V gives CDR1 LGHDT, CDR2 YNNKEL (reference sequence). The CDR3 totals 13 residues. The CDR3 is CASSQQGHEKLFF. The CDR3 DNA reads as TGTGCCAGCAGCCAACAGGGGCATGAAAAACTGTTTTTT.

The J gene is TRBJ2-3, the V gene TRBV23-1; the match to TRBD1 covers 10 bases. TRBV23-1 is an open reading frame, and its role is uncertain. After removal of 6 bases from V and 3 bases from J, the junction contained 6 bases not matched to a gene. The CDR3 consists of 15 residues. In nucleotides, the CDR3 is TGCGCCAGCAGGGGACAGGGGCGGAGTACAGATACGCAGTATTTT. Residues: CASRGQGRSTDTQYF.

This chain uses TRBV9 with TRBJ2-1, with 9 bases lining up with TRBD2. CDR3 length: 18 residues. V lost 0 bases to trimming and J lost 0 bases; unmatched junction nucleotides: 7. Germline V gene data show CDR1 as SGDLS and CDR2 as YYNGEE. CDR3 sequence reads: CASSVATLAGSSYNEQFF. CDR3 nucleotides: TGTGCCAGCAGCGTAGCTACTCTAGCGGGGAGCTCCTACAATGAGCAGTTCTTC.

The chain is built from TRBV19 and TRBJ2-5; D not resolved. Trimming took 4 bases from V and 1 from J, leaving 7 bases between them. This CDR3 spans 13 amino acids. Germline CDR1 LNHDA, CDR2 SQIVND (reference sequence). The chain's CDR3 is CASSTESQETQYF. The CDR3, as DNA: TGTGCCAGTAGTACGGAGAGCCAAGAGACCCAGTACTTC.

V usage is TRBV18 and J usage is TRBJ2-5; 7 bases fit TRBD1. The CDR3 spans 13 residues. Germline V lookup: CDR1 KGHSH, CDR2 LQKENI. The junction had 3 bases not matched to a gene; V was cut back by 3 bases and J by 5 bases. The CDR3 nucleotides read TGTGCCAGCTCACCTAACAGGGGTGAGACCCAGTACTTC. This encodes CASSPNRGETQYF.

The chain links TRBV28 to TRBJ2-5; D is perhaps TRBD2 (6 bases). Trimming stripped 5 bases from V and 2 bases from J, with 18 bases between. There are 16 residues in the CDR3. Germline assignment: CDR1 MDHEN and CDR2 SYDVKM. CDR3 nucleotides: TGTGCCAGCAGTCTCAGCGGGCTTGGGGTACAAGAGACCCAGTACTTC. Protein: CASSLSGLGVQETQYF. The full variable domain, its missing parts supplied by reference TRBV28 and TRBJ2-5, is DVKVTQSSRYLVKRTGEKVFLECVQDMDHENMFWYRQDPGLGLRLIYFSYDVKMKEKGDIPEGYSVSREKKERFSLILESASTNQTSMYLCASSLSGLGVQETQYFGPGTRLLVL.

V and J are TRBV25-1 and TRBJ1-1, with 10 nucleotides matching TRBD1. The V and J ends lost 6 bases and 5 bases, in that order; junction bases with no gene match: 6. Per the germline V gene, CDR1 is MGHDK and CDR2 is SYGVNS. This CDR3 is 14 amino acids long. For the CDR3, the DNA is TGTGCCAGCAGGCAGACAGGGGGCGCGACTGAAGCTTTCTTT. Protein product: CASRQTGGATEAFF. Full variable domain (outside the CDR3, taken from reference TRBV25-1 and TRBJ1-1): EADIYQTPRYLVIGTGKKITLECSQTMGHDKMYWYQQDPGMELHLIHYSYGVNSTEKGDLSSESTVSRIRTEHFPLTLESARPSHTSQYLCASRQTGGATEAFFGQGTRLTVV.

The chain carries TRBV10-3 and TRBJ2-2; 7 bases are shared with TRBD1. The ends lost 11 bases at V and 0 bases at J; junction bases unmatched: 9. The CDR3 sequence is 15 residues long. Germline loops: CDR1 ENHRY, CDR2 SYGVKD. The CDR3 DNA follows: TGTGCCGCAGGAACCGGGACAGCGAACACCGGGGAGCTGTTTTTT. This codes for CAAGTGTANTGELFF.

The genes are TRBV3-1 (or the pseudogene TRBV3-2) and TRBJ2-5, with D possibly matching TRBD1 (6 bases). Deletions cut 1 base from V and 2 bases from J, with 11 bases between. The CDR3 is 15 amino acids. CDR1 LGHDT and CDR2 YNNKEL come from the germline V gene (reference sequence). CDR3 in DNA: TGTGCCAGCAGCCAAGCAGGGGATTTGCAAGAGACCCAGTACTTC. Translation gives CASSQAGDLQETQYF.

This clone showed up just a few times. The V gene is TRBV9, the J gene TRBJ2-3, with TRBD2 as a possible D gene (6 bases). Germline CDR1 SGDLS, CDR2 YYNGEE. This CDR3 has 15 residues. V lost 0 bases, J lost 0 bases, and 8 bases lay in between. The CDR3 spells CASSVGTTSTDTQYF. CDR3 nucleotide sequence: TGTGCCAGCAGCGTAGGGACTACTAGCACAGATACGCAGTATTTT.

V gene TRBV18 combines with J gene TRBJ1-2; 7 bases agree with TRBD1. With V trimmed by 5 bases and J by 1 base, 7 bases remained unmatched. The germline V gene has CDR1 KGHSH and CDR2 LQKENI. This CDR3 contains 15 residues. CDR3 loop: CASSEDRTFNYGYTF. CDR3 sequence (DNA): TGTGCCAGCTCAGAGGACAGGACTTTTAACTATGGCTACACCTTC.

The chain is built from TRBV28 and TRBJ1-5; TRBD1 agrees at 9 bases. This CDR3 has 15 residues. Germline CDR1 reads MDHEN; CDR2 reads SYDVKM. The V and J ends lost 5 bases and 7 bases, in that order; junction bases with no gene match: 9. In DNA form, the CDR3 reads TGTGCCAGCAGTACGGGACAGGGAGCAGGGCAGCCCCAGCATTTT. Translation gives CASSTGQGAGQPQHF.

The CDR3 reads CASSPGSHTQYF. CDR3 nucleotide sequence: TGTGCCAGCAGCCCAGGATCTCATACGCAGTATTTT. The chain recombines TRBV5-4 with TRBJ2-3; D gene unclear. The germline CDR1 and CDR2 sequences are SGHNT and YYREEE (reference sequence). This CDR3 is built from 12 residues. Trimming removed 4 bases at V and 7 bases at J, with 10 bases between.

This clone was counted a few times. The V gene is TRBV6-2 or TRBV6-3, the J gene TRBJ1-5, with unresolved D. CDR1 is MNHEY, CDR2 SVGEGT, per germline. V was cut by 5 bases and J by 3 bases, with 5 bases left in between. The length of the CDR3 is 12 residues. The chain's CDR3 is CASSPINQPQHF. The CDR3 nucleotides are TGTGCCAGCAGTCCCATCAATCAGCCCCAGCATTTT.

The chain employs TRBV18 and TRBJ2-7; TRBD1 is a possible D gene (5 bases). The length of the CDR3 is 14 residues. Germline lookup yields CDR1 KGHSH and CDR2 LQKENI. V lost 0 bases and J lost 4, with 10 bases in between. Here the CDR3 DNA reads TGTGCCAGCTCACCACCCGGACAAATATACGAGCAGTACTTC. This translates into CASSPPGQIYEQYF.

The chain combines TRBV29-1 with TRBJ1-4; 11 bases match TRBD1. This CDR3 is 15 amino acids long. With V trimmed by 5 bases and J by 3 bases, 5 bases remained unmatched. Germline V gene sequence: CDR1 SQVTM, CDR2 ANQGSEA. CDR3 region: CSVSGQGASNEKLFF. CDR3 DNA: TGCAGCGTTAGCGGACAGGGGGCTTCTAATGAAAAACTGTTTTTT.

The rearrangement uses TRBV7-3 and TRBJ2-7; no firm D call. The germline V gene has CDR1 SGHTA and CDR2 FQGTGA. This CDR3 contains 13 residues. The ends were cut back, 1 base at V and 7 bases at J, with 11 bases in the middle. CDR3 bases: TGTGCCAGCAGCTTAAGTCAAGTCGGGGAGCAGTACTTC. Translated, it gives CASSLSQVGEQYF.

This chain links TRBV27 with TRBJ2-2; 9 bases line up with TRBD1. The CDR3 length is 18 residues. CDR1 is MNHEY and CDR2 is SMNVEV in the germline V gene (reference sequence). Losses at the gene ends were 4 bases for V and 1 base for J; bases not matched to a gene: 10. Here the CDR3 reads CASSYTYRGRGNTGELFF. CDR3 sequence (DNA): TGTGCCAGCAGTTACACCTACAGGGGGCGGGGGAACACCGGGGAGCTGTTTTTT.

This sequence joins TRBV5-8 and TRBJ2-3, with 10 positions matching TRBD1. This CDR3 spans 15 amino acids. V shed 4 bases and J 5 bases; nucleotides not matched to a gene: 7. Germline V lookup: CDR1 SGHTS, CDR2 YDEGEE. The CDR3 sequence: CASSRGQGRLDTQYF. CDR3 sequence (DNA): TGTGCCAGCAGCAGGGGACAGGGGCGATTAGATACGCAGTATTTT.

The chain combines TRBV29-1 with TRBJ1-2; possibly TRBD1 for D (6 bases). Germline CDR1 SQVTM, CDR2 ANQGSEA. This CDR3 spans 14 amino acids. The V end was cut by 7 bases, the J end by 0 bases, with 15 bases between. This CDR3 reads CSAGGGDTNYGYTF. The CDR3 region has the DNA TGCAGCGCCGGAGGGGGGGACACTAACTATGGCTACACCTTC.

A remark on this clone: Other DNA sequences within the sample encode an identical CDR3. This sequence joins TRBV30 and TRBJ1-1, with D possibly TRBD1 on 5 matching bases. CDR3 size: 13 residues. V lost 0 bases and J 2 bases, leaving 7 bases between the germline ends. Germline-derived CDR1 and CDR2 are GTSNPN and SVGIG (reference sequence). The CDR3 DNA reads as TGTGCCTGGAGTGTAAGGGGAAACACTGAAGCTTTCTTT. Translated: CAWSVRGNTEAFF.

In regard to this clone: Other DNA sequences from this sample encode an identical CDR3 as well. This chain links TRBV27 with TRBJ2-7; 7 bases line up with TRBD1. Losses at the gene ends were 3 bases for V and 6 bases for J; bases not matched to a gene: 8. Germline CDR1 is MNHEY and CDR2 is SMNVEV (reference sequence). This CDR3 spans 14 amino acids. The CDR3 here is CASSFGTGVGEQYF. CDR3 DNA sequence: TGTGCCAGCAGTTTCGGAACAGGGGTCGGCGAGCAGTACTTC.

V gene TRBV27 combines with J gene TRBJ2-6; D gene unclear. The CDR3 spans 15 residues. V was trimmed by 0 bases and J by 3 bases, leaving 6 bases between them. Germline V gene lookup returns CDR1 MNHEY and CDR2 SMNVEV (reference sequence). The CDR3 coding sequence is TGTGCCAGCAGTTTATCCCGGGTTGGGGCCAACGTCCTGACTTTC. Translated: CASSLSRVGANVLTF.

This clone was observed a single time. The chain is built from TRBV15 and TRBJ2-7, with 8 bases fitting TRBD1. This CDR3 contains 14 residues. From germline, CDR1 is LNHNV and CDR2 YYDKDF (reference sequence). The J segment lost 2 bases and the V segment lost 3 bases, leaving 3 bases of the junction unmatched. The CDR3 region has the DNA TGTGCCACCAGCAGGACAGGGGCGCCCTACGAGCAGTACTTC. Its protein is CATSRTGAPYEQYF.

This chain connects TRBV19 to TRBJ1-5; 11 nucleotides align to TRBD1. V gave up 5 bases and J gave up 4 bases; unmatched junction bases: 7. There are 16 residues in the CDR3. CDR1 and CDR2 (germline): LNHDA, SQIVND (reference sequence). CDR3 region: CASSSPDRGHNQPQHF. The CDR3 DNA reads as TGTGCCAGTAGTTCTCCGGACAGGGGGCATAATCAGCCCCAGCATTTT.

The chain recombines TRBV27 with TRBJ1-1; D possibly corresponds to TRBD1 (5 bases). CDR1 and CDR2 from the germline V gene are MNHEY and SMNVEV (reference sequence). Trimming took off 4 bases at V and 1 base at J, with 7 bases between the two ends. This CDR3 is 13 amino acids long. For the CDR3, the DNA is TGTGCCAGCAGTTACAGGAAGAACACTGAAGCTTTCTTT. It translates to CASSYRKNTEAFF.

This sequence joins TRBV6-4 and TRBJ2-3, with a possible D match to TRBD2 (6 bases). The CDR3 covers 15 residues. The germline gives CDR1 MRHNA, CDR2 SNTAGT. The V end was cut by 3 bases, the J end by 4 bases, with 14 bases between. The CDR3 bases are TGTGCCAGCAGTGAAAGGGACTCCGAGGCAGATACGCAGTATTTT. Translation gives CASSERDSEADTQYF.

The V and J genes are TRBV5-4 and TRBJ2-5, with 14 bases aligning to TRBD2. This CDR3 region has 16 residues. Germline V gene lookup returns CDR1 SGHNT and CDR2 YYREEE (reference sequence). V trimming: 4 bases; J trimming: 6 bases; junction bases outside the gene matches: 8. The CDR3 here is CASSGGTSGSVKTQYF. CDR3 DNA: TGTGCCAGCAGCGGAGGGACTAGCGGGAGCGTAAAGACCCAGTACTTC.